This TCR beta chain was found in a study of post-analysis software for immune sequencing data. Study-level information: Relapsing-remitting, secondary progressive and progressive-relapsing forms of multiple sclerosis all featured among disease courses.

Whole-study results and caveats: A few TRBV segments occurring more often in patients than controls included TRBV5-6, TRBV5-1 and TRBV20-1. Co-batched samples clustered tightly together by F measure. People with multiple sclerosis had a significantly lower normalized Chao1 diversity than controls did.

CDR1 and CDR2 from the germline V gene are DFQATT and SNEGSKA (reference sequence). This CDR3 has 15 amino acids. With V trimmed by 0 bases and J by 3 bases, 2 bases remained unmatched. Unique molecular identifiers were built into the TCR beta cDNA libraries. Each sample of about 0.95 to 11 million input T cells yielded roughly 0.5 million cDNA molecules, so each molecule approximated one T cell. TCRdb re-called the PCR reads through MiXCR, storing one row per CDR3 protein. Here the sample spans 250,000 to 300,000 distinct CDR3 sequences, approximately 34% being singletons. This clonotype was counted ten times or more. The antigen is not known.

This chain links TRBV20-1 with TRBJ2-1; TRBD2 aligns across 10 bases. Material for sequencing was blood. The TCR originated in a girl aged 5-17 years with multiple sclerosis. CDR3 sequence (DNA): TGCAGTGCTAGAGACCTAGCGGGAGTCTACAATGAGCAGTTCTTC. Protein product: CSARDLAGVYNEQFF.